The clone carrying this T cell receptor beta chain was seen at least ten times. Its matching antigen is unknown. This sample is part of a study of T-cell memory formation after mild COVID-19. General study findings and limits: Mainly in CM and EM were contracting CD4+ clones; CD8+ were in EMRA. The SARS-CoV-2 specificity of second-wave clones reaching peak at day 37 remained unverified.

In TCRdb, the 5' RACE reads were re-called with MiXCR into one record per CDR3 protein. The sample lists more than 120,000 distinct CDR3 sequences; about 5.7% were seen once. Trimming at V came to 5 bases and at J to 8 bases, leaving 4 bases not matched to a gene. Germline CDR1 KGHSH, CDR2 LQKENI. CDR3 size: 12 residues. The receptor's source is an adult woman who had mild COVID-19 (a few samples of this study predate the infection). Cell type and time point are not known. The rearrangement links TRBV18 to TRBJ1-2, with TRBD1 matching 8 bases. Sequenced: PBMCs or a T cell subset sorted from them (not recorded which). The DNA of the CDR3 is TGTGCCAGCTCATCGACAGGGGACGGCTACACCTTC. It codes for CASSSTGDGYTF.